A single sample is the source of the 29 T cell receptor beta chains below, sequenced in a study of blood T cell repertoires in COVID-19. Clones were sequenced by immunoSEQ multiplex PCR, and TCRdb holds only the in-frame ones, with some missing. The table lists 70,000 to 100,000 clones, about 90% of them singletons. Specimen: peripheral blood. Receptor source: a woman of 80 years or more with active or convalescent COVID-19.

The chain couples TRBV5-8 to TRBJ2-2, with 10 bases that match TRBD2. After removal of 1 base from V and 5 bases from J, the junction contained 5 bases not matched to a gene. The CDR3 loop spans 16 amino acids. Per the germline V gene, CDR1 is SGHTS and CDR2 is YDEGEE. The CDR3 DNA reads TGTGCCAGCAGCTTGTTAGCGGGAGGAAGGACCGGGGAGCTGTTTTTT. It codes for CASSLLAGGRTGELFF.

V is TRBV6-6 and J is TRBJ1-5; D unresolved. The CDR3 sequence is 16 residues long. Germline V gene sequence: CDR1 MNHNY, CDR2 SVGAGI (reference sequence). Trimming left V 2 bases short and J 3 bases short, with 14 bases between. CDR3 residues: CASSYRQQRANQPQHF. For the CDR3, the DNA is TGTGCCAGCAGTTACAGACAACAGCGGGCCAATCAGCCCCAGCATTTT.

This clone turned up a few times. V and J are TRBV4-2 and TRBJ1-3, with D hard to call. This CDR3 is built from 15 residues. Trimming took 1 base from V and 0 from J, leaving 7 bases between them. Germline V gene data show CDR1 as LGHNA and CDR2 as YNFKEQ. The CDR3 sequence is CASSQGSGSGNTIYF. The CDR3 region has the DNA TGTGCCAGCAGCCAAGGGAGCGGCTCTGGAAACACCATATATTTT.

The V call is TRBV11-2, the J call TRBJ1-2; no definite D call. Germline lookup yields CDR1 SGHAT and CDR2 FQNNGV. There are 14 residues in the CDR3. The ends were cut back, 4 bases at V and 0 bases at J, with 9 bases in the middle. This CDR3 reads CASSSTVANYGYTF. For the CDR3, the DNA is TGTGCCAGCAGCTCAACTGTAGCTAACTATGGCTACACCTTC.

The rearrangement uses TRBV4-2 and TRBJ2-3, with 10 bases lining up with TRBD1. CDR1 is LGHNA and CDR2 is YNFKEQ in the germline V gene. The V and J ends lost 4 bases and 6 bases, in that order; junction bases with no gene match: 4. The CDR3 has 14 residues. The CDR3 sequence is CASSLGTGADTQYF. CDR3 nucleotides: TGTGCCAGCAGCCTTGGGACAGGGGCGGATACGCAGTATTTT.

This CDR3 reads CASSPGTSANEKLFF. CDR3 bases: TGTGCCAGCAGCCCCGGGACATCGGCTAATGAAAAACTGTTTTTT. The V gene is TRBV9, the J gene TRBJ1-4; TRBD1 might be the D (6 bases). CDR3 length: 15 residues. The germline gives CDR1 SGDLS, CDR2 YYNGEE. Trimming pared 4 bases from V and 3 bases from J, leaving 13 bases between.

This clone has a single count. V is TRBV19 and J is TRBJ2-3; TRBD2 matches at 13 bases. Germline values: CDR1 LNHDA, CDR2 SQIVND (reference sequence). V lost 5 bases and J lost 4; bases outside the gene matches: 3. This CDR3 has 15 amino acids. The CDR3 coding sequence is TGTGCCAGTAGTGTAACTAGCGGGAGGGCAGATACGCAGTATTTT. Translation gives CASSVTSGRADTQYF.

The CDR3 reads CSVEKQLNTEAFF. CDR3 coding DNA: TGCAGCGTTGAAAAACAGTTGAACACTGAAGCTTTCTTT. The rearrangement uses TRBV29-1 and TRBJ1-1; D not certain. Germline lookup yields CDR1 SQVTM and CDR2 ANQGSEA. The CDR3 consists of 13 residues. Trimming removed 2 bases from V and 0 bases from J, with 7 bases in between.

This chain links TRBV18 with TRBJ2-7; no clear D gene. The CDR3 totals 15 residues. The germline CDR1 and CDR2 sequences are KGHSH and LQKENI. V lost 2 bases and J 3 bases, leaving 14 bases between the germline ends. The CDR3 spells CASSPGTPTYYEQYF. As DNA, the CDR3 is TGTGCCAGCTCACCAGGTACCCCTACGTACTACGAGCAGTACTTC.

The chain uses TRBV21-1 and TRBJ1-5; the table assigns TRBD1, which was not confirmed against the DNA. TRBV21-1 is a pseudogene. This CDR3 contains 16 residues. The CDR3 spells CASSPAGDRANQPQHF. DNA of the CDR3: TGTGCCAGCAGCCCTGCCGGAGACAGAGCTAATCAGCCCCAGCATTTT.

The chain combines TRBV7-2 with TRBJ2-7, with no clear D. Germline CDR1 is SGHTA and CDR2 is FQGNSA. The CDR3 covers 14 residues. V was shortened by 5 bases and J by 0 bases, with 11 bases between the two germline ends. This chain's CDR3 is CASSIDTGSYEQYF. The CDR3 DNA reads TGTGCCAGCAGCATAGATACCGGCTCCTACGAGCAGTACTTC.

The V gene is TRBV27, the J gene TRBJ2-1; TRBD2 matches at 15 bases. The J segment lost 4 bases and the V segment lost 7 bases, leaving 5 bases of the junction unmatched. The CDR3 length is 16 residues. Germline CDR1 MNHEY, CDR2 SMNVEV (reference sequence). Here the CDR3 DNA reads TGTGCCAGCACCTCGGGACTAGCGGGAGGTTACAATGAGCAGTTCTTC. This codes for CASTSGLAGGYNEQFF.

The chain employs TRBV2 and TRBJ2-7; TRBD1 matches 8 bases. Trimming removed 6 bases from V and 2 bases from J; junction bases left unmatched: 6. The CDR3 contains 14 residues. From germline, CDR1 is SNHLY and CDR2 FYNNEI. CDR3: CASSGGQGPYEQYF. DNA for the CDR3: TGTGCCAGCAGCGGTGGACAGGGCCCCTACGAGCAGTACTTC.

V is TRBV30 and J is TRBJ2-1, with TRBD2 as a possible D gene (6 bases). Germline CDR1 GTSNPN, CDR2 SVGIG (reference sequence). Trimming removed 2 bases from V and 2 bases from J, with 10 bases in between. This CDR3 is 14 amino acids long. The CDR3 protein is CAWSIAGTYNEQFF. CDR3 sequence (DNA): TGTGCCTGGAGTATTGCGGGAACCTACAATGAGCAGTTCTTC.

The CDR3 DNA is TGTGCCAGCAGTTTTCGAGGTTCACCCCTCCACTTT. This codes for CASSFRGSPLHF. The chain has TRBV12-3 or TRBV12-4 and TRBJ1-6; unclear D gene. This CDR3 is built from 12 residues. The V end was cut by 3 bases, the J end by 9 bases, with 6 bases between.

J is TRBJ2-3 and V is TRBV13, with 10 nucleotides matching TRBD2. CDR3 size: 18 residues. V shed 5 bases, J shed 0 bases, and the junction held 11 bases outside the gene matches. Per the germline V gene, CDR1 is PRHDT and CDR2 is FYEKMQ (reference sequence). This CDR3 is CASSNLAGARRSTDTQYF. The CDR3, as DNA: TGTGCCAGCAGCAACCTAGCGGGAGCCCGCCGAAGCACAGATACGCAGTATTTT.

This chain links TRBV19 with TRBJ1-1; D gene ambiguous. The CDR3 runs 12 residues. The V gene lost 4 bases and the J gene lost 1 base, with 4 bases spanning the gap. CDR1 and CDR2 from the germline V gene are LNHDA and SQIVND (reference sequence). For the CDR3, the DNA is TGTGCCAGTAGTACAGGGAACACTGAAGCTTTCTTT. Protein product: CASSTGNTEAFF.

V and J are TRBV6-2 or TRBV6-3 and TRBJ1-5; 8 bases match TRBD1. V shed 5 bases, J shed 4 bases, and the junction held 7 bases outside the gene matches. CDR3 length: 15 residues. From germline, CDR1 is MNHEY and CDR2 SVGEGT. CDR3 residues: CASSSGQGANQPQHF. The CDR3 region has the DNA TGTGCCAGCAGTAGCGGACAGGGTGCTAATCAGCCCCAGCATTTT.

The CDR3 here is CASSLELARSSYEQYF. The CDR3 region has the DNA TGTGCCAGCAGCTTGGAACTAGCGCGCTCGTCCTACGAGCAGTACTTC. The chain has TRBV11-2 and TRBJ2-7, with 7 bases fitting TRBD2. Germline V gene sequence: CDR1 SGHAT, CDR2 FQNNGV. The J segment lost 1 base and the V segment lost 3 bases, leaving 9 bases of the junction unmatched. CDR3 size: 16 residues.

The rearrangement joins TRBV11-2 to TRBJ1-1; possible D gene TRBD1, 6 bases. CDR1 is SGHAT, CDR2 FQNNGV, per germline. The CDR3 runs to 16 residues. V was shortened by 8 bases and J by 1 base, with 20 bases between the two germline ends. In DNA form, the CDR3 reads TGTGCCAGCCTGTTCGGAGCCGGGACACCGAACACTGAAGCTTTCTTT. Translation: CASLFGAGTPNTEAFF. Looking up the rest from reference TRBV11-2 and TRBJ1-1 gives the full variable domain: EAGVAQSPRYKIIEKRQSVAFWCNPISGHATLYWYQQILGQGPKLLIQFQNNGVVDDSQLPKDRFSAERLKGVDSTLKIQPAKLEDSAVYLCASLFGAGTPNTEAFFGQGTRLTVV.

This sequence joins TRBV6-5 and TRBJ2-7; 10 bases are a match to TRBD2. This CDR3 has 14 residues. V lost 6 bases and J lost 0; bases outside the gene matches: 2. The germline V gene encodes CDR1 MNHEY and CDR2 SVGAGI. The CDR3 DNA sequence: TGTGCCAGCAGCTCTAGCGGGAGCTCCTACGAGCAGTACTTC. Amino acid sequence: CASSSSGSSYEQYF.

The chain is built from TRBV5-6 and TRBJ2-2, with D perhaps matching TRBD2 (5 bases). Germline V gene lookup returns CDR1 SGHDT and CDR2 YYEEEE. CDR3 length: 13 amino acids. The V and J ends lost 4 bases and 6 bases respectively, with 10 bases between them. CDR3 protein: CASSLTGSGELFF. Written as DNA, the CDR3 is TGTGCCAGCAGCCTGACGGGGTCCGGGGAGCTGTTTTTT.

This clone has just one count. The genes are TRBV29-1 and TRBJ2-5, with a weak D call TRBD2 (5 bases). Germline CDR1 and CDR2: SQVTM and ANQGSEA. The CDR3 covers 14 residues. V lost 7 bases and J 3 bases, leaving 18 bases between the germline ends. The CDR3 loop is CSGGDTKRKETQYF. The CDR3 DNA is TGCAGCGGTGGGGATACCAAGCGGAAAGAGACCCAGTACTTC.

The chain links TRBV7-6 to TRBJ2-6, with 7 bases fitting TRBD2. The V and J ends lost 1 base and 5 bases, in that order; junction bases with no gene match: 8. The CDR3 is made up of 17 amino acids. Germline values: CDR1 SGHVS, CDR2 FNYEAQ. CDR3 nucleotide sequence: TGTGCCAGCAGCTTAGGATCGGCGGGAGTTAGGGCCAACGTCCTGACTTTC. It translates to CASSLGSAGVRANVLTF.

This chain links TRBV18 with TRBJ1-1, with D perhaps TRBD1 (6 bases). Deletions cut 5 bases from V and 0 bases from J, with 10 bases between. The CDR3 sequence is 14 residues long. The germline V gene has CDR1 KGHSH and CDR2 LQKENI. The CDR3 spells CASSAGDMNTEAFF. In DNA, the CDR3 is TGTGCCAGCTCAGCAGGGGACATGAACACTGAAGCTTTCTTT. The complete variable domain, with remaining parts taken from reference TRBV18 and TRBJ1-1, reads NAGVMQNPRHLVRRRGQEARLRCSPMKGHSHVYWYRQLPEEGLKFMVYLQKENIIDESGMPKERFSAEFPKEGPSILRIQQVVRGDSAAYFCASSAGDMNTEAFFGQGTRLTVV.

This chain's CDR3 is CASSSGGITGELFF. CDR3 nucleotide sequence: TGTGCCAGTAGCTCAGGGGGCATCACCGGGGAGCTGTTTTTT. The chain links TRBV19 to TRBJ2-2; 8 bases match TRBD1. After removal of 6 bases from V and 4 bases from J, the junction contained 4 bases not matched to a gene. This CDR3 has 14 residues. Germline V CDR1 and CDR2: LNHDA, SQIVND (reference sequence).

This clone appeared a few times. The rearrangement joins TRBV5-1 to TRBJ2-3; 9 nucleotides match TRBD1. The CDR3 covers 14 residues. The germline gives CDR1 SGHRS, CDR2 YFSETQ. Trimming removed 2 bases from V and 5 bases from J; junction bases left unmatched: 3. In DNA form, the CDR3 reads TGCGCCAGCAGCTTACAGGGGGCCGGAGATACGCAGTATTTT. The encoded protein is CASSLQGAGDTQYF.

The CDR3 sequence is CASRAQGWYEQYF. The DNA of the CDR3 is TGTGCCAGCAGGGCCCAGGGGTGGTACGAGCAGTACTTC. The chain recombines TRBV27 with TRBJ2-7, with D perhaps TRBD1 (6 bases). Trimming removed 6 bases from V and 4 bases from J, with 13 bases in between. Looked up from germline, CDR1 is MNHEY and CDR2 is SMNVEV (reference sequence). The CDR3 length is 13 residues.

V is TRBV29-1 and J is TRBJ2-7, with TRBD1 matching over 9 bases. This CDR3 is 13 amino acids long. Germline V gives CDR1 SQVTM, CDR2 ANQGSEA. Trimming took 5 bases from V and 7 from J; bases not matched to a gene: 9. In DNA form, the CDR3 reads TGCAGCGTTCAGCCCGGGACAGGGAATGAGCAGTACTTC. Its protein product is CSVQPGTGNEQYF.